A selection of T cell receptor beta chains follows, all from one sample in a study of cytomegalovirus exposure and HLA in healthy donors. Sequencing used immunoSEQ multiplex PCR; TCRdb keeps in-frame clones, though not all of them. Of roughly 200,000 clones in the sample, approximately 9.5% were seen once. The sequencing sample was made of PBMCs. These receptors all come from a woman aged 25 to 39 in good health and CMV-seropositive. Each CDR3 is given with its conserved first and last residue. Fields, in order: V gene, clone size, J gene, CDR3 protein. Size tells how often a clone was seen (once, few, many) or the class of an expanded clone, and some rows leave it out.

v_call: TRBV11-2; clone_size: -; j_call: TRBJ1-2; cdr3_aa: CASSLAQGMAGYTF
v_call: TRBV2; clone_size: few; j_call: TRBJ2-3; cdr3_aa: CASSVGLARGADTQYF
v_call: TRBV2; clone_size: -; j_call: TRBJ2-7; cdr3_aa: CASKASGSPHEQYF
v_call: TRBV7-9; clone_size: few; j_call: TRBJ2-5; cdr3_aa: CASSLETVGETQYF
v_call: TRBV5-1; clone_size: once; j_call: TRBJ2-7; cdr3_aa: CASSPEARRSYEQYF
v_call: TRBV19; clone_size: -; j_call: TRBJ2-7; cdr3_aa: CASSRTGGTENAPGLAVYEQYF
v_call: TRBV15; clone_size: few; j_call: TRBJ2-3; cdr3_aa: CATRDWGQSSDTQYF
v_call: TRBV27; clone_size: -; j_call: TRBJ1-3; cdr3_aa: CASSPNGVGNTIYF
v_call: TRBV18; clone_size: -; j_call: TRBJ2-1; cdr3_aa: CASSHQGTVDYEQFF
v_call: TRBV11-1; clone_size: -; j_call: TRBJ2-1; cdr3_aa: CASSPGGRSYNEQFF
v_call: TRBV5-4; clone_size: -; j_call: TRBJ1-1; cdr3_aa: CASSLGREAFF
v_call: TRBV19; clone_size: few; j_call: TRBJ2-7; cdr3_aa: CASTSTGSEQYF
v_call: TRBV7-9; clone_size: -; j_call: TRBJ1-2; cdr3_aa: CASSSPKGLTNYGYTF
v_call: TRBV15; clone_size: -; j_call: TRBJ2-7; cdr3_aa: CATGGSVYEQYF
v_call: TRBV19; clone_size: -; j_call: TRBJ1-2; cdr3_aa: CASSTLYGYTF
v_call: TRBV10-2; clone_size: -; j_call: TRBJ2-5; cdr3_aa: CASSESREGRRWETQYF
v_call: TRBV5-1; clone_size: -; j_call: TRBJ2-7; cdr3_aa: CASSTDRVNHGYEQYF
v_call: TRBV7-2; clone_size: -; j_call: TRBJ2-7; cdr3_aa: CASSLDLGWTYEQYF
v_call: TRBV5-6; clone_size: few; j_call: TRBJ2-5; cdr3_aa: CASSLVGHSAQETQYF
v_call: TRBV4-1; clone_size: -; j_call: TRBJ1-6; cdr3_aa: CASSQDGGQGATYSPLHF
v_call: TRBV10-3; clone_size: -; j_call: TRBJ1-1; cdr3_aa: CAIRGQVTNTEAFF
v_call: TRBV7-7; clone_size: many; j_call: TRBJ2-6; cdr3_aa: CASSPGQGSGANVLTF
v_call: TRBV5-3; clone_size: few; j_call: TRBJ1-5; cdr3_aa: CARSQPGQGFCNQPQHF
v_call: TRBV4-1; clone_size: -; j_call: TRBJ2-5; cdr3_aa: CASSRDPGQGSETQYF
v_call: TRBV2; clone_size: few; j_call: TRBJ1-1; cdr3_aa: CASSGGGGWTEAFF
v_call: TRBV9; clone_size: -; j_call: TRBJ2-1; cdr3_aa: CASSVVGGVTYNEQFF
v_call: TRBV30; clone_size: -; j_call: TRBJ1-1; cdr3_aa: CAWSRVITGWAEAFF
v_call: TRBV30; clone_size: -; j_call: -; cdr3_aa: CAWSPSYEQYF
v_call: TRBV5-4; clone_size: few; j_call: TRBJ1-3; cdr3_aa: CASSLTGDKPYTIYF
v_call: TRBV5-1; clone_size: few; j_call: TRBJ2-7; cdr3_aa: CASSLGGLAGGGGDEQYF
v_call: TRBV10-2; clone_size: -; j_call: TRBJ2-1; cdr3_aa: CARSEGLAGLNEQFF
v_call: TRBV7-9; clone_size: -; j_call: TRBJ1-3; cdr3_aa: CASTLSTRVTGNTIYF
v_call: TRBV30; clone_size: few; j_call: TRBJ2-5; cdr3_aa: CAWSVGVVSQETQYF
v_call: TRBV7-3; clone_size: few; j_call: TRBJ2-3; cdr3_aa: CASSLGSGGDTQYF
v_call: TRBV9; clone_size: few; j_call: TRBJ2-3; cdr3_aa: CASSGESAAPACPYF
v_call: TRBV14; clone_size: -; j_call: TRBJ2-1; cdr3_aa: CASSQGRRQGQFF
v_call: TRBV7-9; clone_size: -; j_call: TRBJ1-2; cdr3_aa: CASSLAQGVNYGYTF
v_call: TRBV6-6; clone_size: -; j_call: TRBJ1-1; cdr3_aa: CASSYSTDKAFF
v_call: TRBV5-1; clone_size: -; j_call: TRBJ2-6; cdr3_aa: CASSLQSGANVLTF
v_call: TRBV4-2; clone_size: -; j_call: TRBJ2-2; cdr3_aa: CASSPAGNTGELFF
v_call: TRBV5-1; clone_size: few; j_call: TRBJ1-2; cdr3_aa: CASSLAWGAYGYTF
v_call: TRBV6-6; clone_size: -; j_call: TRBJ1-1; cdr3_aa: CASSYSGLVAFF
v_call: TRBV7-9; clone_size: -; j_call: TRBJ1-4; cdr3_aa: CASSLGGNEKLFF
v_call: TRBV10-1; clone_size: -; j_call: TRBJ2-3; cdr3_aa: CASSSGSTDTQYF
v_call: TRBV5-1; clone_size: -; j_call: TRBJ2-7; cdr3_aa: CASSLWWTGGNEQYF
v_call: TRBV2; clone_size: many; j_call: TRBJ2-7; cdr3_aa: CASSSGTDYEQYF
v_call: TRBV5-4; clone_size: few; j_call: TRBJ1-1; cdr3_aa: CASSRSRDRNAEAFF
v_call: TRBV5-1; clone_size: -; j_call: TRBJ2-7; cdr3_aa: CASSLVGGTGGAQQYF
v_call: TRBV6-6; clone_size: few; j_call: TRBJ1-1; cdr3_aa: CASSHPGDGNTEAFF
v_call: TRBV25-1; clone_size: -; j_call: TRBJ2-2; cdr3_aa: CASVGLNTGELFF
v_call: TRBV7-7; clone_size: few; j_call: TRBJ2-3; cdr3_aa: CASSLGQGDTQYF